Presented here are 32 T cell receptor beta chains from one specimen sequenced in a study of T cell responses to AZD1222 COVID-19 vaccine listed by TCRdb under 2021. Libraries were made using the immunoSEQ multiplex PCR assay. TCRdb's version of the immuneACCESS table is confined to in-frame rearrangements and falls short of the full clone set. An unresolved V gene accounts for under half of the shortfall where checked; the remainder is of unknown origin. This sample holds more than 120,000 clones; 85% to 95% were observed only once. The ten largest clones take up around 5.4% of the sample. The time point label of this sample denotes: baseline before first vaccination. The input for sequencing was peripheral blood, taken on day 0 of AZD1222 vaccination. These receptors were taken from an adult in good health.

The chain is built from TRBV10-3 and TRBJ1-2; D is undetermined. This CDR3 has 13 amino acids. CDR1 ENHRY and CDR2 SYGVKD come from the germline V gene. Deletions cut 3 bases from V and 5 bases from J, with 10 bases between. CDR3 sequence: CAISEVVGYGYTF. The CDR3 DNA follows: TGTGCCATCAGTGAAGTTGTGGGGTATGGCTACACCTTC.

The genes are TRBV7-2 and TRBJ2-7; tentatively, D is TRBD2 (6 bases). Germline-derived CDR1 and CDR2 are SGHTA and FQGNSA. The CDR3 has 14 residues. V lost 4 bases to trimming and J lost 3 bases, with 13 bases between them. CDR3 loop: CASSSGTSRYEQYF. CDR3 DNA sequence: TGTGCCAGCAGCTCGGGAACTAGCCGCTACGAGCAGTACTTC.

The V call is TRBV12-3 or TRBV12-4, the J call TRBJ2-3; no clear D. V lost 7 bases to trimming and J lost 6 bases, with 11 bases between them. CDR3 length equals 12 residues. CDR3 in amino acids: CASTLRRDTQYF. Written as DNA, the CDR3 is TGTGCCAGCACCCTTAGACGTGATACGCAGTATTTT.

The chain carries TRBV7-6 and TRBJ1-5, with 10 positions matching TRBD1. From germline, CDR1 is SGHVS and CDR2 FNYEAQ. This CDR3 region has 16 residues. The J segment lost 0 bases and the V segment lost 6 bases, leaving 5 bases of the junction unmatched. CDR3 sequence: CASSSGTGVSNQPQHF. The CDR3 nucleotides are TGTGCCAGCAGTTCCGGGACAGGGGTTAGCAATCAGCCCCAGCATTTT.

As to this clone: Here the CDR3 omits its conserved ending phenylalanine or tryptophan, so a read error is the likely source. Because the CDR3's place on the DNA is in doubt, the DNA is left out and the CDR3 is given as listed by TCRdb. The chain employs TRBV7-9 and TRBJ1-2; TRBD1, as called in the table, went unchecked against the DNA. Counting both end residues, the CDR3 totals 12 amino acids. CDR1 is SEHNR, CDR2 FQNEAQ, per germline (reference sequence). CDR3 sequence reads: CASNPIWGDRAL.

The chain recombines TRBV10-1 with TRBJ1-5, with 9 bases fitting TRBD1. Trimming took 5 bases from V and 7 from J; bases not matched to a gene: 15. In germline, CDR1 is WNHNN, CDR2 SYGVQD (reference sequence). CDR3 length: 17 residues. CDR3 in DNA: TGCGCCAGCAGTACACCTAACGGACAGGGGAGGTTACAGCCCCAGCATTTT. Translation: CASSTPNGQGRLQPQHF.

A note on this clone: Other nucleotide sequences in the sample specify the same CDR3. CDR3 protein: CASSLVGDYGYTF. CDR3 coding DNA: TGTGCCAGCAGCTTGGTGGGGGACTATGGCTACACCTTC. This chain joins TRBV5-4 and TRBJ1-2, with D possibly TRBD1 on 5 matching bases. The CDR3 length is 13 residues. In germline, CDR1 is SGHNT, CDR2 YYREEE (reference sequence). The V gene lost 0 bases and the J gene lost 3 bases, with 6 bases spanning the gap.

This chain joins TRBV4-1 and TRBJ1-1, with 8 bases that match TRBD1. In germline, CDR1 is MGHRA, CDR2 YSYEKL. Trimming cost V 2 bases and J 5 bases; bases outside gene matches: 7. The CDR3 is 15 residues long. The CDR3 DNA reads TGCGCCAGCAGCCAACCGGGACAGGCTATTACTGAAGCTTTCTTT. Protein: CASSQPGQAITEAFF.

This chain connects TRBV5-4 to TRBJ2-1, with D possibly matching TRBD2 (5 bases). Germline-derived CDR1 and CDR2 are SGHNT and YYREEE (reference sequence). V was pared by 0 bases and J by 9 bases, with 7 bases between. The CDR3 runs 12 residues. For the CDR3, the DNA is TGTGCCAGCAGCTTGGGGCGGGCTGAGCAGTTCTTC. Protein product: CASSLGRAEQFF.

This clone was detected once. This chain links TRBV28 with TRBJ1-2, with D uncertain. Trimming shortened V by 3 bases and J by 5 bases, and 10 bases separated the two germline ends. The CDR3 totals 13 residues. Germline CDR1 reads MDHEN; CDR2 reads SYDVKM. CDR3 loop: CASSFNGGYGYTF. The DNA for the CDR3 is TGTGCCAGCAGTTTCAACGGTGGGTATGGCTACACCTTC.

The chain combines TRBV7-2 with TRBJ1-6, with 8 bases identical to TRBD1. The CDR3 totals 18 residues. CDR1 SGHTA and CDR2 FQGNSA come from the germline V gene. The V segment lost 5 bases and the J segment 5 bases; nucleotides outside the gene matches: 14. The CDR3 DNA is TGTGCCAGCAGCACACAGGGGGGCAGATTTACCAATAATTCACCCCTCCACTTT. Its translation: CASSTQGGRFTNNSPLHF.

V usage is TRBV7-9 and J usage is TRBJ2-7; D is uncertain. The CDR3 is 13 residues long. V was trimmed by 7 bases and J by 2 bases, leaving 12 bases between them. Germline lookup yields CDR1 SEHNR and CDR2 FQNEAQ (reference sequence). The CDR3 sequence: CASTWAAAYEQYF. CDR3 DNA: TGTGCCAGCACCTGGGCAGCCGCCTACGAGCAGTACTTC. Together with reference TRBV7-9 and TRBJ2-7, the CDR3 gives the full variable domain: DTGVSQNPRHKITKRGQNVTFRCDPISEHNRLYWYRQTLGQGPEFLTYFQNEAQLEKSRLLSDRFSAERPKGSFSTLEIQRTEQGDSAMYLCASTWAAAYEQYFGPGTRLTVT.

The chain couples TRBV27 to TRBJ2-5, with 7 bases fitting TRBD2. This CDR3 is 16 amino acids long. V was clipped by 6 bases and J by 5 bases; unmatched bases: 15. The germline gives CDR1 MNHEY, CDR2 SMNVEV (reference sequence). The CDR3 nucleotides read TGTGCCAGCAGATCCGATGGGGAGGGGTGGAGGGAGACCCAGTACTTC. It yields the protein CASRSDGEGWRETQYF.

The chain couples TRBV6-2 or TRBV6-3 to TRBJ2-7; tentatively, D is TRBD1 (6 bases). V was trimmed by 6 bases and J by 2 bases, leaving 17 bases between them. CDR1 MNHEY and CDR2 SVGEGT come from the germline V gene. This CDR3 has 15 amino acids. Here the CDR3 DNA reads TGTGCCAGCAGCAGAACAGGGAAGAATACCTACGAGCAGTACTTC. Residues: CASSRTGKNTYEQYF.

This clone was seen a single time. The V and J genes are TRBV4-1 and TRBJ2-1; TRBD2 agrees at 9 bases. V shed 3 bases and J 6 bases; nucleotides not matched to a gene: 15. CDR3 length equals 18 residues. Germline CDR1 reads MGHRA; CDR2 reads YSYEKL. The CDR3: CASSQVPFAAGGVNEQFF. CDR3 sequence (DNA): TGCGCCAGCAGCCAGGTGCCTTTTGCGGCGGGAGGGGTCAATGAGCAGTTCTTC.

V gene TRBV10-3 combines with J gene TRBJ1-5, with D tentatively TRBD1 (5 bases). Germline CDR1 and CDR2: ENHRY and SYGVKD. The CDR3 is 15 residues long. V was shortened by 4 bases and J by 2 bases, with 12 bases between the two germline ends. CDR3 loop: CAISGTPTGNQPQHF. The CDR3 DNA reads TGTGCCATCAGTGGGACCCCGACAGGCAATCAGCCCCAGCATTTT.

The chain carries TRBV6-4 and TRBJ1-6; 7 nucleotides match TRBD1. Germline values: CDR1 MRHNA, CDR2 SNTAGT. After removal of 9 bases from V and 8 bases from J, the junction contained 13 bases not matched to a gene. The CDR3 is 15 residues long. CDR3 in amino acids: CARKRTGYTYSPLHF. In nucleotides, the CDR3 is TGTGCCAGAAAAAGGACAGGCTATACTTATTCACCCCTCCACTTT.

The J gene is TRBJ1-5, the V gene TRBV4-3; D gene unclear. The V end lost 0 bases, the J end lost 5 bases, and 11 bases lay between the germline ends. The CDR3 spans 15 residues. Germline V gene data show CDR1 as LGHNA and CDR2 as YSLEER. CDR3 coding DNA: TGCGCCAGCAGCCAAGATCCCGGGGTAGATCAGCCCCAGCATTTT. The encoded protein is CASSQDPGVDQPQHF.

This chain joins TRBV3-1 (or the pseudogene TRBV3-2) and TRBJ1-1; D uncertain. The V end lost 4 bases, the J end lost 1 base, and 7 bases lay between the germline ends. The CDR3 runs to 13 residues. Germline loops: CDR1 LGHDT, CDR2 YNNKEL (reference sequence). The CDR3 bases are TGTGCCAGCAGCCTCCTAACGAACACTGAAGCTTTCTTT. This sequence encodes CASSLLTNTEAFF.

This chain uses TRBV7-6 with TRBJ2-7, with 7 positions matching TRBD1. In germline, CDR1 is SGHVS, CDR2 FNYEAQ. CDR3 length: 15 residues. The V segment lost 4 bases and the J segment 2 bases; nucleotides outside the gene matches: 8. In DNA, the CDR3 is TGTGCCAGCAGCTCGGGTACAGGGGAAGCCTACGAGCAGTACTTC. The encoded protein is CASSSGTGEAYEQYF.

The chain recombines TRBV4-2 with TRBJ1-5, with 10 nucleotides matching TRBD1. The CDR3 runs 15 residues. CDR1 LGHNA and CDR2 YNFKEQ come from the germline V gene. J lost 6 bases, V lost 4 bases, and 6 bases had no gene match. As DNA, the CDR3 is TGTGCCAGCAGCCCGCGGGACAGGGGTAGTCAGCCCCAGCATTTT. Translating it yields CASSPRDRGSQPQHF.

The chain links TRBV27 to TRBJ1-4, with TRBD1 identical over 7 bases. The germline CDR1 and CDR2 sequences are MNHEY and SMNVEV (reference sequence). The ends lost 1 base at V and 4 bases at J; junction bases unmatched: 6. The CDR3 has 16 amino acids. The CDR3 sequence is CASSLYGTDYNEKLFF. The CDR3 DNA reads TGTGCCAGCAGTTTATACGGGACAGACTATAATGAAAAACTGTTTTTT.

The rearrangement joins TRBV9 to TRBJ2-2; D perhaps matches TRBD1 (6 bases). The germline gives CDR1 SGDLS, CDR2 YYNGEE. This CDR3 has 15 amino acids. Trimming cost V 4 bases and J 6 bases, with 16 bases left between them. The CDR3: CASSPGTPLPGELFF. The CDR3 DNA is TGTGCCAGCAGCCCTGGGACACCTTTGCCCGGGGAGCTGTTTTTT.

This clone appeared a single time. The chain combines TRBV7-2 with TRBJ2-1; 11 bases align to TRBD1. CDR1 and CDR2 (germline): SGHTA, FQGNSA. The CDR3 is made up of 15 amino acids. With V trimmed by 6 bases and J by 7 bases, 8 bases remained unmatched. For the CDR3, the DNA is TGTGCCAGCAGTTTGACCCGGGACAGGGGGAATGAGCAGTTCTTC. It specifies CASSLTRDRGNEQFF.

The chain employs TRBV19 and TRBJ1-3; no definite D call. The CDR3 contains 15 residues. The ends were cut back, 6 bases at V and 13 bases at J, with 25 bases in the middle. Germline V gene lookup returns CDR1 LNHDA and CDR2 SQIVND (reference sequence). CDR3 DNA sequence: TGTGCCAGTAGCCAGCAGGCGCAGTCGAAGGACGTGATATATTTT. It translates to CASSQQAQSKDVIYF.

V usage is TRBV7-2 and J usage is TRBJ2-3, with a tentative D call TRBD2 (5 bases). Trimming took 5 bases from V and 0 from J, leaving 21 bases between them. Germline values: CDR1 SGHTA, CDR2 FQGNSA. The CDR3 is 18 amino acids. CDR3 residues: CASSPGRVGPISTDTQYF. The CDR3 DNA is TGTGCCAGCAGCCCCGGGCGGGTCGGTCCTATTAGCACAGATACGCAGTATTTT.

This clone was observed a single time. The rearrangement joins TRBV5-5 to TRBJ2-7; 11 bases match TRBD2. V shed 0 bases and J 0 bases; nucleotides not matched to a gene: 8. The CDR3 is made up of 18 amino acids. The germline gives CDR1 SGHKS, CDR2 YYEKEE (reference sequence). CDR3 bases: TGTGCCAGCAGCTTGGCCACTAGCGGGAGCGCGAGCTCCTACGAGCAGTACTTC. It encodes CASSLATSGSASSYEQYF.

The J gene is TRBJ1-1, the V gene TRBV11-2; no definite D call. The V gene lost 1 base and the J gene lost 3 bases, with 9 bases spanning the gap. Germline V gene lookup returns CDR1 SGHAT and CDR2 FQNNGV. The CDR3 extends over 14 amino acids. This CDR3 reads CASSLGSGHTEAFF. CDR3 DNA: TGTGCCAGCAGCTTAGGATCCGGGCACACTGAAGCTTTCTTT.

The chain uses TRBV19 and TRBJ2-7; D possibly matches TRBD1 or TRBD2 (6 bases each). V was pared by 2 bases and J by 7 bases, with 12 bases between. The CDR3 is made up of 13 amino acids. Germline CDR1 and CDR2: LNHDA and SQIVND (reference sequence). Here the CDR3 reads CASSIYRAGEQYF. The CDR3, as DNA: TGTGCCAGTAGTATATACAGGGCGGGGGAGCAGTACTTC.

The chain uses TRBV21-1 and TRBJ1-4. TRBV21-1 has pseudogene status. This CDR3 is built from 16 residues. DNA of the CDR3: TGTGCCAGCAGCCAAACGCGGGGTGAAACTAATGAAAAACTGTTTTTT. Translated: CASSQTRGETNEKLFF.

The chain employs TRBV6-1 and TRBJ1-3; tentatively, D is TRBD1 (5 bases). V was pared by 2 bases and J by 9 bases, with 17 bases between. CDR3 length: 15 residues. Germline V gene data show CDR1 as MNHNS and CDR2 as SASEGT. DNA for the CDR3: TGTGCCAGCAGTGAACTGGGGCCCCAGGTGTCCACCATATATTTT. Translating gives CASSELGPQVSTIYF.

The chain has TRBV19 and TRBJ2-2; 9 positions match TRBD1. The J segment lost 5 bases and the V segment lost 5 bases, leaving 3 bases of the junction unmatched. The CDR3 covers 14 residues. Per the germline V gene, CDR1 is LNHDA and CDR2 is SQIVND (reference sequence). The CDR3 DNA sequence: TGTGCCAGTAGTGCGACAGGGGGGACCGGGGAGCTGTTTTTT. It is translated as CASSATGGTGELFF.